Presented here are 25 T cell receptor beta chains from one specimen sequenced in a study of blood T cell repertoires in COVID-19. Only in-frame clones appear in the TCRdb table, and some are missing; sequencing was by immunoSEQ multiplex PCR. Here the sample spans about 380,000 clones, more than 75% being singletons. Sample: peripheral blood. These receptors were obtained from a human donor with acute or convalescent COVID-19. The donor label of this sample is uncertain.

The CDR3 here is CAWSAGTDNSPLHF. CDR3 nucleotide sequence: TGTGCCTGGAGTGCTGGGACAGATAATTCACCCCTCCACTTT. The genes are TRBV30 and TRBJ1-6, with TRBD1 matching over 7 bases. Looked up from germline, CDR1 is GTSNPN and CDR2 is SVGIG (reference sequence). V lost 1 base to trimming and J lost 5 bases; unmatched junction nucleotides: 2. This CDR3 contains 14 residues.

J is TRBJ1-3 and V is TRBV18; TRBD1 matches 7 bases. The germline gives CDR1 KGHSH, CDR2 LQKENI. The CDR3 is made up of 15 amino acids. The junction had 7 bases not matched to a gene; V was cut back by 6 bases and J by 2 bases. The CDR3: CASSSDRVTGNTIYF. CDR3 coding DNA: TGTGCCAGCTCGTCCGACAGGGTAACTGGAAACACCATATATTTT.

V and J are TRBV11-2 and TRBJ2-7, with D perhaps TRBD2 (5 bases). The CDR3 loop spans 17 amino acids. CDR1 SGHAT and CDR2 FQNNGV come from the germline V gene. V was shortened by 1 base and J by 6 bases, with 22 bases between the two germline ends. CDR3 sequence: CASSLARTSIPYGEQYF. CDR3 coding DNA: TGTGCCAGCAGCTTAGCTAGAACTAGTATCCCCTACGGCGAGCAGTACTTC.

The rearrangement links TRBV9 to TRBJ2-3, with 13 bases aligning to TRBD2. This CDR3 spans 16 amino acids. V lost 4 bases, J lost 9 bases, and 11 bases stayed unmatched. Germline CDR1 SGDLS, CDR2 YYNGEE. For the CDR3, the DNA is TGTGCCAGCAGCATCACACTAGCGGGGGGGCAAGGCACGCAGTATTTT. Translation gives CASSITLAGGQGTQYF.

The chain carries TRBV4-2 and TRBJ2-7; tentative D call: TRBD2 (5 bases). CDR3 length: 15 residues. From germline, CDR1 is LGHNA and CDR2 YNFKEQ. V lost 1 base and J 1 base, leaving 11 bases between the germline ends. CDR3 protein: CASSQASGVSYEQYF. CDR3 coding DNA: TGTGCCAGCAGCCAAGCGTCCGGGGTTTCCTACGAGCAGTACTTC.

The rearrangement links TRBV7-2 to TRBJ2-5; 11 bases are a match to TRBD2. The V gene's germline CDR1 is SGHTA and CDR2 FQGNSA. Trimming took 6 bases from V and 5 from J; bases not matched to a gene: 8. This CDR3 has 15 amino acids. CDR3 in DNA: TGTGCCAGCAGTATTCTAGCGGGGGGAATGGAGACCCAGTACTTC. Protein product: CASSILAGGMETQYF.

The chain links TRBV11-3 to TRBJ2-6, with D maybe TRBD2 (5 bases). V lost 5 bases and J lost 1, with 9 bases in between. Looked up from germline, CDR1 is SGHNT and CDR2 is YENEEA. CDR3 length: 15 residues. For the CDR3, the DNA is TGTGCCAGCAGCGGGCCGGGGTCTGGGGCCAACGTCCTGACTTTC. It specifies CASSGPGSGANVLTF.

CDR3 nucleotide sequence: TGTGCCAGCAGGGGTGGAGGGGTCCTCTATGGCTACACCTTC. Translated, it gives CASRGGGVLYGYTF. The rearrangement joins TRBV5-4 to TRBJ1-2, with D perhaps TRBD1 (5 bases). This CDR3 has 14 residues. The V and J ends lost 5 bases and 4 bases respectively, with 15 bases between them. Germline V CDR1 and CDR2: SGHNT, YYREEE (reference sequence). Full variable domain (missing parts from reference TRBV5-4 and TRBJ1-2): ETGVTQSPTHLIKTRGQQVTLRCSSQSGHNTVSWYQQALGQGPQFIFQYYREEENGRGNFPPRFSGLQFPNYSSELNVNALELDDSALYLCASRGGGVLYGYTFGSGTRLTVV.

The rearrangement uses TRBV6-5 and TRBJ1-2; 9 nucleotides line up with TRBD1. The V gene end was trimmed by 5 bases and the J gene end by 1 base; junction bases not matched to a gene: 5. Germline assignment: CDR1 MNHEY and CDR2 SVGAGI. The CDR3 contains 15 residues. This CDR3 is CASSRQGEVNYGYTF. The DNA of the CDR3 is TGTGCCAGCAGTCGACAGGGGGAGGTTAACTATGGCTACACCTTC.

In its sample, this clone was seen once. V and J are TRBV5-5 and TRBJ2-7; the match to TRBD1 covers 8 bases. V lost 4 bases and J lost 5; bases outside the gene matches: 5. The CDR3 loop spans 13 amino acids. The germline gives CDR1 SGHKS, CDR2 YYEKEE (reference sequence). CDR3: CASSRTGRDEQYF. The CDR3 nucleotides are TGTGCCAGCAGCCGGACAGGGCGCGACGAGCAGTACTTC.

The chain carries TRBV3-1 (or the pseudogene TRBV3-2) and TRBJ1-1, with 8 bases lining up with TRBD1. The CDR3 has 15 amino acids. The trim removed 1 base at V and 6 bases at J, leaving 7 bases unmatched. Germline CDR1 reads LGHDT; CDR2 reads YNNKEL (reference sequence). The CDR3 loop reads CASSQARGRLAEAFF. CDR3 bases: TGTGCCAGCAGCCAAGCCAGGGGGCGTTTAGCTGAAGCTTTCTTT.

This clone showed up just a few times. The chain is built from TRBV5-1 and TRBJ1-1; no firm D call. CDR1 SGHRS and CDR2 YFSETQ come from the germline V gene. The CDR3 totals 13 residues. Trimming left V 1 base short and J 4 bases short, with 8 bases between. In DNA form, the CDR3 reads TGCGCCAGCAGCTTGACAGAGATCACTGAAGCTTTCTTT. Translation: CASSLTEITEAFF.

The chain uses TRBV4-1 and TRBJ1-4; D unresolved. This CDR3 contains 14 residues. V lost 4 bases and J lost 0, with 6 bases in between. Germline V lookup: CDR1 MGHRA, CDR2 YSYEKL. CDR3 sequence reads: CASSLSSTNEKLFF. CDR3 sequence (DNA): TGCGCCAGCAGCCTGAGTTCAACTAATGAAAAACTGTTTTTT.

V is TRBV18 and J is TRBJ2-1; 7 positions match TRBD1. J lost 4 bases, V lost 5 bases, and 2 bases had no gene match. The CDR3 spans 13 residues. Germline CDR1 is KGHSH and CDR2 is LQKENI. In nucleotides, the CDR3 is TGTGCCAGCTCAAAGACAGGGTACAATGAGCAGTTCTTC. This translates into CASSKTGYNEQFF.

Worth noting for this clone: This sample includes further DNA sequences coding for the same CDR3. The rearrangement joins TRBV12-3 or TRBV12-4 to TRBJ1-2; 8 bases match TRBD1. This CDR3 comprises 13 residues. V lost 6 bases and J lost 5; bases outside the gene matches: 5. CDR3 protein: CASSFNRGYGYTF. The DNA of the CDR3 is TGTGCCAGCAGCTTTAACAGGGGGTATGGCTACACCTTC.

This chain joins TRBV6-5 and TRBJ2-7; perhaps TRBD1 as D (5 bases). This CDR3 is built from 16 residues. Trimming removed 0 bases at V and 0 bases at J, with 12 bases between. CDR1 and CDR2 from the germline V gene are MNHEY and SVGAGI. CDR3 in DNA: TGTGCCAGCAGTTACTCGCTTGGGGCGAGCTCCTACGAGCAGTACTTC. Its translation is CASSYSLGASSYEQYF.

This clone was found once. Other DNA sequences in this specimen translate into the identical CDR3. J is TRBJ2-1 and V is TRBV19; 7 bases map to TRBD2. The germline V gene has CDR1 LNHDA and CDR2 SQIVND (reference sequence). Trimming removed 5 bases from V and 0 bases from J; junction bases left unmatched: 4. The CDR3 loop spans 15 amino acids. CDR3 residues: CASSRGGSSYNEQFF. In DNA form, the CDR3 reads TGTGCCAGTAGTCGCGGCGGGAGCTCCTACAATGAGCAGTTCTTC.

This clone was detected only once. The chain uses TRBV2 and TRBJ1-1, with D maybe TRBD1 (6 bases). V was cut by 6 bases and J by 4 bases, with 15 bases left in between. The germline V gene encodes CDR1 SNHLY and CDR2 FYNNEI. The length of the CDR3 is 14 residues. The CDR3 reads CASRGQGSSTEAFF. CDR3 DNA sequence: TGTGCCAGCAGGGGTCAGGGGTCGAGCACTGAAGCTTTCTTT.

In this sample, this clone turned up once. The chain's CDR3 is CASRVTVNTGELFF. CDR3 sequence (DNA): TGCGCCAGCCGAGTAACGGTGAACACCGGGGAGCTGTTTTTT. This chain joins TRBV5-1 and TRBJ2-2; D is uncertain. V dropped 7 bases and J dropped 1 base, with 11 bases sitting between them. The CDR3 is 14 amino acids. CDR1 is SGHRS, CDR2 YFSETQ, per germline.

The chain employs TRBV9 and TRBJ1-2; unclear D gene. Trimming pared 1 base from V and 7 bases from J, leaving 14 bases between. Germline CDR1 reads SGDLS; CDR2 reads YYNGEE. The CDR3 has 14 residues. The CDR3 DNA is TGTGCCAGCAGCGTACATCCAGAGTCGGGTGGCTACACCTTC. Translated: CASSVHPESGGYTF. Looking up the rest from reference TRBV9 and TRBJ1-2 gives the full variable domain: DSGVTQTPKHLITATGQRVTLRCSPRSGDLSVYWYQQSLDQGLQFLIQYYNGEERAKGNILERFSAQQFPDLHSELNLSSLELGDSALYFCASSVHPESGGYTFGSGTRLTVV.

V is TRBV29-1 and J is TRBJ1-2; 8 nucleotides line up with TRBD1. The CDR3 runs to 14 residues. J was trimmed by 4 bases and V by 2 bases; bases with no gene match: 6. Germline V gene lookup returns CDR1 SQVTM and CDR2 ANQGSEA. The CDR3: CSVERAGGFYGYTF. The CDR3, as DNA: TGCAGCGTTGAAAGGGCAGGGGGCTTCTATGGCTACACCTTC.

The chain employs TRBV2 and TRBJ1-2; 8 positions agree with TRBD1. There are 15 residues in the CDR3. CDR1 is SNHLY, CDR2 FYNNEI, per germline. The J segment lost 0 bases and the V segment lost 6 bases, leaving 6 bases of the junction unmatched. The CDR3 DNA reads as TGTGCCAGCAGGGAACAGGGGGTTCCTAACTATGGCTACACCTTC. It is translated as CASREQGVPNYGYTF.

This chain uses TRBV12-3 or TRBV12-4 with TRBJ2-7; 8 positions agree with TRBD1. The CDR3 totals 13 residues. V lost 4 bases to trimming and J lost 3 bases; unmatched junction nucleotides: 2. CDR3 sequence reads: CASSWTGLYEQYF. The CDR3, as DNA: TGTGCCAGCAGTTGGACAGGGCTCTACGAGCAGTACTTC.

The chain has TRBV7-9 and TRBJ1-2, with a possible D match to TRBD1 (5 bases). There are 16 residues in the CDR3. With 2 bases removed from V and 6 bases from J, the gap between germline ends came to 19 bases. Germline V gene data show CDR1 as SEHNR and CDR2 as FQNEAQ (reference sequence). The CDR3 spells CASSLSYVDNLNGYTF. The CDR3 nucleotides read TGTGCCAGCAGCTTATCGTATGTGGACAACCTTAATGGCTACACCTTC.

The CDR3: CAWGVSGGNQPQHF. CDR3 DNA sequence: TGTGCCTGGGGCGTGTCGGGGGGCAATCAGCCCCAGCATTTT. The chain is built from TRBV30 and TRBJ1-5; D possibly corresponds to TRBD1 (5 bases). The germline V gene encodes CDR1 GTSNPN and CDR2 SVGIG (reference sequence). Trimming cost V 5 bases and J 2 bases, with 13 bases left between them. The CDR3 has 14 residues.